The source of this T cell receptor (beta chain) is a study of identical twins. This clonotype showed up just a few times. Its antigen is not identified. Study observations and caveats: The authors noted that invariant MAIT and iNKT cells could partly confound zero-insertion analyses. Less excess twin sharing appeared in beta out-of-frame sequences.

Template switching, a step in the protocol, added a universal primer site, and cDNA carried unique molecular identifiers. TCRdb reanalysed the 5' RACE reads using MiXCR and keeps one entry per CDR3 protein. In the table there are 200,000 to 250,000 distinct CDR3 sequences, approximately 7.3% of which are singletons. This CDR3 comprises 12 residues. CDR1 SNHLY and CDR2 FYNNEI come from the germline V gene. The ends were cut back, 11 bases at V and 4 bases at J, with 12 bases in the middle. The data also belong to a second study, concerning yellow fever vaccine responses in identical twins.

What was sequenced was CD8+ T cells sorted from blood. The sequence derives from a woman between 18 and 30 years old in good health. The rearrangement joins TRBV2 to TRBJ2-1; weak D call: TRBD1 (7 bases). The CDR3 sequence is CARGTVYNEQFF. CDR3 DNA sequence: TGTGCCCGCGGGACAGTATACAATGAGCAGTTCTTC.